Listed below are T cell receptor beta chains from one sample, sequenced in a study of CD8+CD57+ T cells in acquired aplastic anemia. TCRdb recomputed calls from the reads with MiXCR, one row per CDR3 protein. Among around 430,000 distinct CDR3 sequences listed, 25% to 40% were seen once. Specimen: sorted CD4+, CD8+, or CD8+CD57+ T cells (not recorded which) from PBMCs. These receptors all stem from a human donor with aplastic anemia. CDR3s include the opening cysteine and the closing phenylalanine or tryptophan. A D gene is named only where the DNA matches it firmly. Some rows have no size entry. The others give once, few or many, or a class for an expanded clone.

clone_size: many
j_call: TRBJ1-6
d_call: .
v_call: TRBV20-1
cdr3_aa: CSARRQVPYNSPLHF
cdr3_nt: TGCAGTGCGCGACGACAGGTCCCCTATAATTCACCCCTCCACTTT

clone_size: many
j_call: TRBJ1-5
d_call: .
v_call: TRBV20-1
cdr3_aa: CSAAGRENQPQHF
cdr3_nt: TGCAGTGCTGCGGGCCGGGAGAATCAGCCCCAGCATTTT

clone_size: .
j_call: TRBJ1-1
d_call: .
v_call: TRBV5-1
cdr3_aa: CASSGTGWPTEAFF
cdr3_nt: TGCGCCAGCAGCGGAACAGGGTGGCCCACTGAAGCTTTCTTT

clone_size: many
j_call: TRBJ2-7
d_call: TRBD1
v_call: TRBV2
cdr3_aa: CASSPQGIHEQYF
cdr3_nt: TGTGCCAGCAGTCCACAGGGGATCCACGAGCAGTACTTC

clone_size: few
j_call: TRBJ2-3
d_call: .
v_call: TRBV19
cdr3_aa: CATKTGQSTDTQYF
cdr3_nt: TGTGCCACTAAAACCGGTCAGAGCACAGATACGCAGTATTTT

clone_size: .
j_call: TRBJ2-3
d_call: TRBD2
v_call: TRBV5-1
cdr3_aa: CASTLSPAGASTDTQYF
cdr3_nt: TGCGCCAGCACCCTCAGTCCAGCGGGAGCTAGCACAGATACGCAGTATTTT

clone_size: few
j_call: TRBJ1-1
d_call: .
v_call: TRBV20-1
cdr3_aa: CSARDLMGAFEAFF
cdr3_nt: TGCAGTGCTAGAGATCTCATGGGGGCGTTTGAAGCTTTCTTT

clone_size: many
j_call: TRBJ1-2
d_call: .
v_call: TRBV7-2
cdr3_aa: CASSLIGAEGYTF
cdr3_nt: TGTGCCAGCAGCTTAATCGGGGCAGAGGGCTACACCTTC

clone_size: many
j_call: TRBJ2-7
d_call: .
v_call: TRBV9
cdr3_aa: CASSVDREDEQYF
cdr3_nt: TGTGCCAGCAGCGTCGACAGGGAGGACGAGCAGTACTTC

clone_size: few
j_call: TRBJ1-5
d_call: .
v_call: TRBV6-5
cdr3_aa: CASSYKDSNQPQHF
cdr3_nt: TGTGCCAGCAGTTACAAAGATAGCAATCAGCCCCAGCATTTT

clone_size: many
j_call: TRBJ2-5
d_call: TRBD2
v_call: TRBV10-2
cdr3_aa: CASSALAGGGETQYF
cdr3_nt: TGCGCCAGCAGTGCGCTAGCGGGGGGGGGGGAGACCCAGTACTTC

clone_size: .
j_call: TRBJ1-5
d_call: TRBD1
v_call: TRBV5-6
cdr3_aa: CASSLRTGSQPQHF
cdr3_nt: TGTGCCAGCAGCTTACGGACAGGGTCTCAGCCCCAGCATTTT

clone_size: .
j_call: TRBJ2-6
d_call: TRBD1
v_call: TRBV24-1
cdr3_aa: CATSDPIQGTGANVLTF
cdr3_nt: TGTGCCACCAGTGATCCAATACAGGGGACCGGGGCCAACGTCCTGACTTTC

clone_size: .
j_call: TRBJ2-1
d_call: TRBD1
v_call: TRBV9
cdr3_aa: CASSVEISGTVYYNEQFF
cdr3_nt: TGTGCCAGCAGCGTAGAAATTTCAGGGACAGTCTACTACAATGAGCAGTTCTTC

clone_size: many
j_call: TRBJ2-5
d_call: TRBD2
v_call: TRBV20-1
cdr3_aa: CSASGGGVETQYF
cdr3_nt: TGCAGTGCTAGTGGCGGGGGGGTTGAGACCCAGTACTTC

clone_size: many
j_call: TRBJ2-6
d_call: .
v_call: TRBV15
cdr3_aa: CATSRVGSGANVLTF
cdr3_nt: TGTGCCACCAGCAGAGTTGGCTCTGGGGCCAACGTCCTGACTTTC

clone_size: .
j_call: TRBJ2-3
d_call: TRBD2
v_call: TRBV7-3
cdr3_aa: CASTEVGGGADTQYF
cdr3_nt: TGTGCCAGCACCGAAGTTGGCGGGGGGGCAGATACGCAGTATTTT

clone_size: .
j_call: TRBJ1-5
d_call: TRBD1
v_call: TRBV12-3/TRBV12-4
cdr3_aa: CASSRGTASYSNQPQHF
cdr3_nt: TGTGCCAGCAGTAGGGGGACAGCGAGTTATAGCAATCAGCCCCAGCATTTT